The 18 T cell receptor beta chains in this list originate from one sample, sequenced in a study of cytomegalovirus exposure and HLA in healthy donors. Primers included in the PCR were 60 Vbeta and 13 Jbeta primers. Sequencing was performed with immunoSEQ multiplex PCR; in TCRdb, only in-frame clones are kept and a portion is missing. The table lists some 130,000 clones, 77% of them singletons. The sample consisted of PBMCs. These receptors were taken from a male donor in good health and CMV-seropositive.

This clone was recorded a few times. This chain uses TRBV15 with TRBJ1-4, with 9 positions matching TRBD1. CDR1 and CDR2 from the germline V gene are LNHNV and YYDKDF (reference sequence). The CDR3 has 17 residues. The V gene end was trimmed by 0 bases and the J gene end by 8 bases; junction bases not matched to a gene: 10. CDR3 coding DNA: TGTGCCACCAGCAGAGAGCGATCCGGGACAGGGCGGGAAAAACTGTTTTTT. Its translation: CATSRERSGTGREKLFF. Combining the CDR3 with reference TRBV15 and TRBJ1-4 gives the whole variable domain DAMVIQNPRYQVTQFGKPVTLSCSQTLNHNVMYWYQQKSSQAPKLLFHYYDKDFNNEADTPDNFQSRRPNTSFCFLDIRSPGLGDTAMYLCATSRERSGTGREKLFFGSGTQLSVL.

This clone was detected once. The genes are TRBV11-2 and TRBJ2-3, with unresolved D. The CDR3 length is 12 residues. Germline CDR1 SGHAT, CDR2 FQNNGV. V was cut by 4 bases and J by 7 bases, with 9 bases left in between. The CDR3 reads CASSSLRNTQYF. The CDR3 DNA follows: TGTGCCAGCAGCTCACTACGAAATACGCAGTATTTT.

CDR3 amino acids: CAISTGGGRDAFF. The CDR3 coding sequence is TGTGCCATCAGTACGGGGGGTGGCAGGGACGCTTTCTTT. The V gene is TRBV10-3, the J gene TRBJ1-1, with D perhaps TRBD1 (5 bases). The germline V gene encodes CDR1 ENHRY and CDR2 SYGVKD. The CDR3 runs 13 residues. V was clipped by 5 bases and J by 11 bases, with 18 bases between them.

The chain uses TRBV9 and TRBJ2-3, with 9 bases aligning to TRBD2. The CDR3 extends over 16 amino acids. Germline CDR1 and CDR2: SGDLS and YYNGEE. J gave up 1 base and V 0 bases, and 3 bases lay outside the gene matches. The CDR3 sequence is CASSVGLAGGTDTQYF. In DNA, the CDR3 is TGTGCCAGCAGCGTAGGGTTAGCGGGGGGCACAGATACGCAGTATTTT.

The rearrangement joins TRBV6-1 to TRBJ2-2; D may be TRBD2 (5 bases). The V gene's germline CDR1 is MNHNS and CDR2 SASEGT. The V gene lost 2 bases and the J gene lost 5 bases, with 18 bases spanning the gap. The CDR3 is 17 amino acids. The CDR3 protein is CASSENPFEGKTGELFF. The DNA of the CDR3 is TGTGCCAGCAGTGAAAATCCATTCGAGGGCAAGACCGGGGAGCTGTTTTTT.

The rearrangement joins TRBV5-1 to TRBJ2-7, with a possible D match to TRBD1 (5 bases). The CDR3 spans 15 residues. Per the germline V gene, CDR1 is SGHRS and CDR2 is YFSETQ. The germline V and J ends were trimmed by 1 base and 2 bases, with 13 bases remaining between them. CDR3 coding DNA: TGCGCCAGCAGCTTGTTAGGGCAGGGAACCTACGAGCAGTACTTC. It encodes CASSLLGQGTYEQYF.

V usage is TRBV9 and J usage is TRBJ2-2; a weak D match, TRBD1 (7 bases). The germline gives CDR1 SGDLS, CDR2 YYNGEE. Trimming took 7 bases from V and 2 from J, leaving 15 bases between them. The CDR3 spans 15 residues. CDR3 bases: TGTGCCAGCCGGGAGACAGGGACTAACACCGGGGAGCTGTTTTTT. The encoded protein is CASRETGTNTGELFF.

The J gene is TRBJ2-1, the V gene TRBV28; the match to TRBD2 covers 13 bases. CDR3 length: 15 amino acids. CDR1 MDHEN and CDR2 SYDVKM come from the germline V gene. V dropped 6 bases and J dropped 9; count of bases not matched to a gene: 8. The CDR3 sequence: CASRGTSGTQGEQFF. The CDR3, as DNA: TGTGCCAGCAGGGGGACTAGCGGGACCCAGGGTGAGCAGTTCTTC.

The chain has TRBV5-5 and TRBJ2-2; TRBD2 matches 9 bases. There are 16 residues in the CDR3. Germline V gene sequence: CDR1 SGHKS, CDR2 YYEKEE (reference sequence). V was clipped by 2 bases and J by 0 bases; unmatched bases: 2. As DNA, the CDR3 is TGTGCCAGCAGCTTTAGCGGGGGAACGAACACCGGGGAGCTGTTTTTT. As protein: CASSFSGGTNTGELFF.

About this clone itself: An end of the junction differs from the germline gene, which may be a read error. V and J are TRBV11-1 and TRBJ2-2; maybe TRBD2 (5 bases). The CDR3 covers 15 residues. Germline lookup yields CDR1 SGHAT and CDR2 FQDESV (reference sequence). The CDR3 protein is CASSLAREITGELFF. CDR3 nucleotides: TGTGCCAGCAGCCTAGCTCGGGAAATCACCGGGGAGCTGTTTTTT. The variable domain in full, with the rest retrieved from reference TRBV11-1 and TRBJ2-2, is EAEVAQSPRYKITEKSQAVAFWCDPISGHATLYWYRQILGQGPELLVQFQDESVVDDSQLPKDRFSAERLKGVDSTLKIQPAELGDSAMYLCASSLAREITGELFFGEGSRLTVL.

The chain recombines TRBV11-3 with TRBJ2-1, with TRBD2 matching over 10 bases. The CDR3 consists of 15 residues. J gave up 5 bases and V 1 base, and 2 bases lay outside the gene matches. Germline V gene data show CDR1 as SGHNT and CDR2 as YENEEA. CDR3 bases: TGTGCCAGCAGCTTAGCTAGCGGGAGCCACAATGAGCAGTTCTTC. It specifies CASSLASGSHNEQFF.

The chain is built from TRBV6-4 and TRBJ1-5; 8 bases match TRBD1. This CDR3 region has 16 residues. Germline CDR1 is MRHNA and CDR2 is SNTAGT. The trim removed 2 bases at V and 0 bases at J, leaving 3 bases unmatched. Written as DNA, the CDR3 is TGTGCCAGCAGTGACCGGACAGGGTTTAGCAATCAGCCCCAGCATTTT. It yields the protein CASSDRTGFSNQPQHF.

This rearrangement joins TRBV9 to TRBJ2-7, with a tentative D call TRBD1 (6 bases). V was pared by 0 bases and J by 2 bases, with 9 bases between. Germline V gene sequence: CDR1 SGDLS, CDR2 YYNGEE. The CDR3 length is 14 residues. CDR3 DNA: TGTGCCAGCAGCGTAGAGGACAGCCCCTACGAGCAGTACTTC. Translation gives CASSVEDSPYEQYF.

This clone was detected only once. The chain joins TRBV6-5 to TRBJ1-2; 8 bases fit TRBD1. Per the germline V gene, CDR1 is MNHEY and CDR2 is SVGAGI. V gave up 6 bases and J gave up 6 bases; unmatched junction bases: 6. This CDR3 has 13 amino acids. This CDR3 reads CASSEQGENGYTF. DNA for the CDR3: TGTGCCAGCAGCGAACAGGGGGAAAATGGCTACACCTTC.

The V call is TRBV27, the J call TRBJ2-7; tentative D call: TRBD2 (6 bases). Germline values: CDR1 MNHEY, CDR2 SMNVEV (reference sequence). The ends were cut back, 4 bases at V and 7 bases at J, with 14 bases in the middle. The CDR3 runs 13 residues. CDR3 amino acids: CASSYLGTGEQYF. The DNA of the CDR3 is TGTGCCAGCAGTTACCTCGGGACTGGGGAGCAGTACTTC.

This clone was detected a few times. The V and J genes are TRBV7-9 and TRBJ2-5, with a possible D match to TRBD2 (6 bases). Germline V gene lookup returns CDR1 SEHNR and CDR2 FQNEAQ (reference sequence). V lost 3 bases and J lost 5, with 16 bases in between. The CDR3 loop spans 15 amino acids. The CDR3 bases are TGTGCCAGCAGCTTCTCAAAGACTAGGCGTGAGACCCAGTACTTC. Translating it yields CASSFSKTRRETQYF.

V and J are TRBV2 and TRBJ2-7, with D maybe TRBD1 (6 bases). CDR1 and CDR2 from the germline V gene are SNHLY and FYNNEI. This CDR3 spans 13 amino acids. Trimming left V 4 bases short and J 2 bases short, with 9 bases between. CDR3 sequence reads: CASSGDTPYEQYF. In DNA, the CDR3 is TGTGCCAGCAGTGGGGACACCCCCTACGAGCAGTACTTC.

The V gene is TRBV19, the J gene TRBJ1-5; the D gene is possibly TRBD1 (5 bases). This CDR3 has 17 amino acids. CDR1 and CDR2 (germline): LNHDA, SQIVND (reference sequence). V lost 6 bases, J lost 2 bases, and 20 bases lay in between. The CDR3 here is CASRPGWGRNGNQPQHF. The CDR3 DNA sequence: TGTGCCAGTAGGCCAGGGTGGGGGAGGAATGGCAATCAGCCCCAGCATTTT.